The rows below give T cell receptor beta chains drawn from one sample of a study of Ad26.COV2.S vaccination and SARS-CoV-2 variants. Profiled with immunoSEQ multiplex PCR; TCRdb holds only in-frame clones, not every one. In the table there are about 350,000 clones, approximately 81% of which are singletons. The sample here was peripheral blood, taken in a trial of Ad26.COV2.S vaccine versus placebo. The receptor set was obtained from a person between 18 and 60 years old who received the Ad26.COV2.S COVID-19 vaccine or a placebo. CDR3s include the opening cysteine and the closing phenylalanine or tryptophan. The order of the fields is V gene, J gene, CDR3 protein.

TRBV3-1/TRBV3-2,TRBJ2-2,CASTLRGPSRTGELFF
TRBV7-2,TRBJ2-1,CASSLGARFSYNEQFF
TRBV19,TRBJ1-3,CASSNAGTPSGNTIYF
TRBV5-1,TRBJ1-2,CASSLALGNYGYTF
TRBV5-4,TRBJ1-1,CASSLLQRQGSNTEAFF
TRBV2,TRBJ1-1,CASSEPGGRTEAFF
TRBV7-2,TRBJ2-7,CASSTRTGHEQYF
TRBV9,TRBJ2-3,CASSVGDTTTDTQYF
TRBV28,TRBJ2-6,CASSSVRPLSGANVLTF
TRBV7-9,TRBJ1-1,CASNPARTEAFF
TRBV6-5,TRBJ2-7,CVSSYDSTGGYEQYF
TRBV6-5,TRBJ2-7,CASSYRTGVYEQYF
TRBV5-8,TRBJ2-3,CASSTGQGGTDTQYF
TRBV27,TRBJ2-7,CASSPYPSGAYEQYF
TRBV12-3/TRBV12-4,TRBJ1-1,CASSLAGNTEAFF
TRBV7-2,TRBJ2-7,CASSTRQNRDEQYF
TRBV4-1,TRBJ2-7,CASSLNPGLAGYEQYF
TRBV5-1,TRBJ2-1,CASSLTSGSNEQFF
TRBV6-2/TRBV6-3,TRBJ2-2,CASSGQGATGELFF
TRBV24-1,TRBJ2-3,CATSDILRASTDTQYF
TRBV5-1,TRBJ1-1,CASSLGWNTEAFF
TRBV15,TRBJ1-4,CATSRDSVNEKLFF
TRBV21-1,TRBJ1-1,CASSIGVDTEAFF
TRBV28,TRBJ2-7,CASSSAWGESYEQYF
TRBV11-2,TRBJ2-7,CASSLGREVSYEQYF
TRBV9,TRBJ1-5,CASSAGAGGGQPQHF
TRBV7-2,TRBJ1-1,CASSLYSPIANTEAFF
TRBV6-1,TRBJ2-2,CASSENDIRNTGELFF
TRBV4-1,TRBJ1-2,CASSAWENYGYTF
TRBV29-1,TRBJ1-1,CSDGGGAEAFF
TRBV27,TRBJ1-5,CASSFAHNQPQHF
TRBV7-2,TRBJ1-5,CASSFLDQPQHF
TRBV7-6,TRBJ2-5,CASSLAGKGTQYF
TRBV10-2,TRBJ2-3,CASKFRTSTDTQYF
TRBV7-9,TRBJ1-1,CASSLVRGRGEAFF
TRBV19,TRBJ2-1,CASSIGGGHNEQFF
TRBV6-5,TRBJ2-2,CASSFGLGGNTGELFF
TRBV11-2,TRBJ2-1,CASRSGTGGPYEQFF
TRBV12-3/TRBV12-4,TRBJ1-2,CASSPTIPGYTF
TRBV19,TRBJ2-3,CASSSGQSTDTQYF
TRBV10-3,TRBJ2-7,CASERGFGEQYF
TRBV5-1,TRBJ2-7,CASSWAGLNYEQYF
TRBV19,TRBJ2-7,CASSRTGSAFEQYF
TRBV5-1,TRBJ2-1,CASSPGTSGAYNEQFF